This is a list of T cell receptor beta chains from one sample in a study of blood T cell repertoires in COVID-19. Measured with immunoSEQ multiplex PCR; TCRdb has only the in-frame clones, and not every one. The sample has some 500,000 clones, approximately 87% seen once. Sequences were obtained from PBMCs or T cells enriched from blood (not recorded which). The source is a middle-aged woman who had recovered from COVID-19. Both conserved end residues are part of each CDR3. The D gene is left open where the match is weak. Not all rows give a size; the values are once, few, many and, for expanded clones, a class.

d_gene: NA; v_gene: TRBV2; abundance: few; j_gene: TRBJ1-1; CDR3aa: CASSEGIQQLDNTEAFF; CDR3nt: TGTGCCAGCAGTGAAGGAATCCAGCAGCTAGATAACACTGAAGCTTTCTTT
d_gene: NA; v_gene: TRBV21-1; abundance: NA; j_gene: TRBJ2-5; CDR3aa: CASSIHGSGTSEETQYF; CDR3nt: TGTGCCAGCAGCATCCACGGAAGTGGAACGAGCGAAGAGACCCAGTACTTC
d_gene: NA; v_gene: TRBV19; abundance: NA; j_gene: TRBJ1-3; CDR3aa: CASSAGGNTIYF; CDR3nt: TGTGCCAGTAGTGCAGGAGGAAACACCATATATTTT
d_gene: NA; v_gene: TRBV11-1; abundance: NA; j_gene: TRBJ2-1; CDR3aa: CASSHRSSYNEQFF; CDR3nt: TGTGCCAGCAGCCATCGGTCTTCCTACAATGAGCAGTTCTTC
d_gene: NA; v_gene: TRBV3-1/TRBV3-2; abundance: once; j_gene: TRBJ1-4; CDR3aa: CASSQDWAVSEKLFF; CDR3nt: TGTGCCAGCAGCCAAGACTGGGCAGTGTCCGAAAAACTGTTTTTT
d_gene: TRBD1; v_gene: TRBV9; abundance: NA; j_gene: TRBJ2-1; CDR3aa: CASSPQRGQGLYNEQFF; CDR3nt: TGTGCCAGCAGCCCACAAAGAGGACAGGGGCTCTACAATGAGCAGTTCTTC
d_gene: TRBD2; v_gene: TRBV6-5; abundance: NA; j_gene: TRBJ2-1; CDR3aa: CASRLAGAWFF; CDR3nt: TGTGCCAGCAGGTTAGCGGGTGCGTGGTTCTTC
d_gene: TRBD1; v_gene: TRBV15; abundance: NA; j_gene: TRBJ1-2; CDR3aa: CATDTGGANNYGYTF; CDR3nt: TGTGCCACAGACACAGGGGGCGCGAATAACTATGGCTACACCTTC
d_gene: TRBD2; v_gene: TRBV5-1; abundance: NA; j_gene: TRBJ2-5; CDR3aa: CASSRNPTAGGGETQYF; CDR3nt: TGCGCCAGCAGCAGAAACCCTACAGCGGGAGGCGGAGAGACCCAGTACTTC
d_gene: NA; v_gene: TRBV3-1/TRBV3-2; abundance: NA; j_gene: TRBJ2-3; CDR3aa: CASSQQQSPQYF; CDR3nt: TGTGCCAGCAGCCAGCAACAGAGCCCGCAGTATTTT